The T cell receptor (beta chain) described here comes from a study of T cell repertoires in cytomegalovirus infection. Study overall: The study used recently identified HLA-C-restricted and well-studied HLA-B-restricted CMV epitopes. TCR beta signatures that were public indicated CMV infection and matching HLA type.

The V gene lost 1 base and the J gene lost 6 bases, with 15 bases spanning the gap. The germline V gene has CDR1 LGHNA and CDR2 YSLEER. This CDR3 is built from 15 residues. This clonotype was picked up a small number of times. Its antigen is undetermined. Study-wide findings and caveats: Dominant in the ex vivo response were TCR beta clonotypes restricted by HLA-C and specific for CMV.

TCRdb reprocessed the reads via MiXCR and lists one record per CDR3 protein. The repertoire holds roughly 180,000 distinct CDR3 sequences, with less than 25% as singletons. This specimen was CD8+ T cells from cultured PBMCs, taken from culture after CMV antigen stimulation. The chain carries TRBV4-3 and TRBJ1-1; the D gene is possibly TRBD1 (5 bases). The TCR originated in a human donor in good health (CMV status not recorded). Some clones in this sample may be carry-over from other donors' samples. This CDR3 reads CASSQGRGEPPEAFF. CDR3 nucleotides: TGCGCCAGCAGCCAAGGGAGGGGCGAACCCCCTGAAGCTTTCTTT.